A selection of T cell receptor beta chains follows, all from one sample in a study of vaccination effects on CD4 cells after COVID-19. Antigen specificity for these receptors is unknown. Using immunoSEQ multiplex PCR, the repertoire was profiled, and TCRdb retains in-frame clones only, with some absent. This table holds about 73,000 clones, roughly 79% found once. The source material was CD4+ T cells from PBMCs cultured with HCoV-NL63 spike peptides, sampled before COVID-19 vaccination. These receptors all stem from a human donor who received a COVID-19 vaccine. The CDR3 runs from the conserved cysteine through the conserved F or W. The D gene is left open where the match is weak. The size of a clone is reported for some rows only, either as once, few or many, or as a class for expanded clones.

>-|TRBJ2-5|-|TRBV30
TGTGCCTGGAGTGCAGGCACGCCGGAGACCCAGTACTTC
CAWSAGTPETQYF
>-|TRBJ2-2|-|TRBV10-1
TGCGCCAGCAGGAGGGAACCGAACACCGGGGAGCTGTTTTTT
CASRREPNTGELFF
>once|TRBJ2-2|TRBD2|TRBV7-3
TGTGCCAGCAGCTTAGTCCTAGCGGGGGGTACCGGGGAGCTGTTTTTT
CASSLVLAGGTGELFF
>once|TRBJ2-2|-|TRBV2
TGTGCCAGCAGTGACAGGGCGCACACCGGGGAGCTGTTTTTT
CASSDRAHTGELFF
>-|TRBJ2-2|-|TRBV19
TGTGCCAGTAGTCCCCGTGGCGGGGAGCTGTTTTTT
CASSPRGGELFF
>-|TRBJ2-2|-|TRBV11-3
TGTGCCAGCAGTTCGGGACCAACCGGGGAGCTGTTTTTT
CASSSGPTGELFF
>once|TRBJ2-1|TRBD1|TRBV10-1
TGCGCCAGCAGTGAGGCTGGGGACAGGGGGGTCAATGAGCAGTTCTTC
CASSEAGDRGVNEQFF
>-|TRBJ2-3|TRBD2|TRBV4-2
TGTGCCAGCAGCCAACTAACTAGCGGGGGGGCGATAGATACGCAGTATTTT
CASSQLTSGGAIDTQYF
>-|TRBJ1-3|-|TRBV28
TGTGCCAGCAGACGTTCAGGTCAGGCGATCTCTGGAAACACCATATATTTT
CASRRSGQAISGNTIYF
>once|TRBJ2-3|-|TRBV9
TGTGCCAGCAGCGCCCAGGCAACGGGGACGCAGTATTTT
CASSAQATGTQYF
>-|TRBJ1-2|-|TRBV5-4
TGTGCCAGCAGCTTGTCAGAATTCTATGGCTACACCTTC
CASSLSEFYGYTF
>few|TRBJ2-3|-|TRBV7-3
TGTGCCAGCAGCTTAAACTTAGCGGAGGATACGCAGTATTTT
CASSLNLAEDTQYF
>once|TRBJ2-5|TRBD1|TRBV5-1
TGCGCCAGCAGCCCTTCGACAGGGGGCGAAGCGACCCAGTACTTC
CASSPSTGGEATQYF
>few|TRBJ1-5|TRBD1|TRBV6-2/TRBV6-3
TGTGCCAGCAGTTTAACACAGGGGGCTGGACAGCCCCAGCATTTT
CASSLTQGAGQPQHF
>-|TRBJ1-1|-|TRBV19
TGTGCCAGTAGTGAAAGATCGGGGGACACTGAAGCTTTCTTT
CASSERSGDTEAFF
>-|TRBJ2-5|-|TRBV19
TGTGCCAGTAGTTCGGCGCGGGTCAGGGCAGAGACCCAGTACTTC
CASSSARVRAETQYF
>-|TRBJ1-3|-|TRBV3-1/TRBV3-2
TGTGCCAGCGGCAATCCTGGAAACACCATATATTTT
CASGNPGNTIYF
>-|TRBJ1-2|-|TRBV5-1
TGCGCCAGCAGCTCTGGGACGTTCGGGGGCTACACCTTC
CASSSGTFGGYTF
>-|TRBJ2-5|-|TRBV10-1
TGCGCCAGCAGTGAGTCGAAATCTGGGGGCTTCCAAGAGACCCAGTACTTC
CASSESKSGGFQETQYF
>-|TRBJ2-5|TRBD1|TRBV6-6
TGTGCCACCAAGGTGGTGAGCAGGGGGATCACAGAGACCCAGTACTTC
CATKVVSRGITETQYF
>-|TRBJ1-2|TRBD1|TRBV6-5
TGTGCCAGCAGTTTGCAGGGGGCAAGAGGCTACACCTTC
CASSLQGARGYTF
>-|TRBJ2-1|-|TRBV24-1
TGTGCCACCAGTGATTACAGGGTCAGGAATGAGCAGTTCTTC
CATSDYRVRNEQFF
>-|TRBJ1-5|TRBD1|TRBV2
TGTGCCAGCAATCAAGGGGGCAGGGGGATTAATCAGCCCCAGCATTTT
CASNQGGRGINQPQHF
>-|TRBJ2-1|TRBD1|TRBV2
TGTGCCAGCAGTGCGGGACAGGCCTACAATGAGCAGTTCTTC
CASSAGQAYNEQFF
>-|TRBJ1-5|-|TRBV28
TGTGCCAGCAGTAGGGGGTTGGGTCAGCCCCAGCATTTT
CASSRGLGQPQHF
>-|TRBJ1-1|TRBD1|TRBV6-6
TGTGCCAGCAGGACAGGGGTTTACGACACTGAAGCTTTCTTT
CASRTGVYDTEAFF
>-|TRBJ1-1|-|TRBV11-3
TGTGCCAGCAGCCGTGGATGGAACACTGAAGCTTTCTTT
CASSRGWNTEAFF
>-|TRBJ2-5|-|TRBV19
TGTGCCAGTAGTATAGATCGGGGAGAGACCCAGTACTTC
CASSIDRGETQYF
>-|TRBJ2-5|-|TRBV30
TGTGCCTGGAGTGTGGAGACCCAGTACTTC
CAWSVETQYF
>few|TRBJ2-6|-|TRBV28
TGTGCCAGCAGTTTGGGGGGCTCTGGGGCCAACGTCCTGACTTTC
CASSLGGSGANVLTF
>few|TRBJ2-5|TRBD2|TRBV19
TGTGCCAGTAGTATGGGGCAAGCGGGGGGCGGTAAGACCCAGTACTTC
CASSMGQAGGGKTQYF